The sequence of this TCR beta chain was determined in a study of blood T cell repertoires in COVID-19. Study at large: Whether acute or convalescent, the COVID-19 samples came from the United States, Italy and Spain. Nucleic acid was either cDNA or gDNA, and it came from T cells, B-cell-depleted T cells, or PBMCs.

In the original analysis: Amplification of reference gene primers was used by the study to estimate nucleated cell counts. TCRdb's table, derived via immunoSEQ multiplex PCR, lists solely in-frame clones and lacks some. The V and J calls and clone size were taken over from that table, and D and trimming were inferred from the DNA. The repertoire holds around 150,000 clones, with more than 80% as singletons. The CDR3 loop spans 15 amino acids. V trimming: 4 bases; J trimming: 2 bases; junction bases outside the gene matches: 4. Germline CDR1 is LNHDA and CDR2 is SQIVND (reference sequence). This clone was recorded only once.

This clonotype was obtained from a man in his sixties with acute or convalescent COVID-19. The specimen sequenced was peripheral blood. V is TRBV19 and J is TRBJ1-3; 8 bases fit TRBD1. The CDR3, as DNA: TGTGCCAGTAGTAGGACAGGGTGGCCTGGAAACACCATATATTTT. It yields the protein CASSRTGWPGNTIYF.